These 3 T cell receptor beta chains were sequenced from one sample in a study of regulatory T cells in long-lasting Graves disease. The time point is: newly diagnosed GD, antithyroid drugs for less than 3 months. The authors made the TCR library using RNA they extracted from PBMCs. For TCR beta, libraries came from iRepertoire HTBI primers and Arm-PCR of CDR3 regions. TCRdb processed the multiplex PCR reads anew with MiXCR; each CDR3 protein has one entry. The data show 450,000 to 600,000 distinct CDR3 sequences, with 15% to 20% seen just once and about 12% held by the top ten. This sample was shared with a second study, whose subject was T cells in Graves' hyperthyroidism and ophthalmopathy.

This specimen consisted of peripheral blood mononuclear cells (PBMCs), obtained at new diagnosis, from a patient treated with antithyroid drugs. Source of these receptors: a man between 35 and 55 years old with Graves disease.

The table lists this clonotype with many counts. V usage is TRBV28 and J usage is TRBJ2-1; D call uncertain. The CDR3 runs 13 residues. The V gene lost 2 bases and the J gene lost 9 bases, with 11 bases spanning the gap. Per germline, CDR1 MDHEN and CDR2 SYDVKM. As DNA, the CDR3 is TGTGCCAGCAGTTTAGGATTCCGGGCTGAGCAGTTCTTC. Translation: CASSLGFRAEQFF.

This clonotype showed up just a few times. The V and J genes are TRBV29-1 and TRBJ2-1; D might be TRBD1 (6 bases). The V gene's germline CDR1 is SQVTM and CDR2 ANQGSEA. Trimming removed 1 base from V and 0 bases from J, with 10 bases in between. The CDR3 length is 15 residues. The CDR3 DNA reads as TGCAGCGTTGAAGGGGGGCACAGCTCCTACAATGAGCAGTTCTTC. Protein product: CSVEGGHSSYNEQFF.

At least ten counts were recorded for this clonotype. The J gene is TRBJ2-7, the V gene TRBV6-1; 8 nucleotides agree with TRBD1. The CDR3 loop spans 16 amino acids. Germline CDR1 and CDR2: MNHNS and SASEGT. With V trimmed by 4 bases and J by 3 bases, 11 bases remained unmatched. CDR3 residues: CASSGDRDRSIYEQYF. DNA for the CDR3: TGTGCCAGCAGTGGAGACCGGGACAGGTCGATCTACGAGCAGTACTTC.